This T cell receptor (beta chain) was captured in a study of T cells in Graves' hyperthyroidism and ophthalmopathy. In its sample, this clonotype was seen many times. What it binds is not known. Study findings and constraints: Ophthalmopathy was predicted by the model a median of 6.5 months ahead of onset.

Clinicians diagnosed patients from clinical symptoms, serum thyroxine and TRAb, thyroid ultrasound and orbital computed tomography. Germline V gene sequence: CDR1 DFQATT, CDR2 SNEGSKA (reference sequence). The CDR3 extends over 12 amino acids. V dropped 6 bases and J dropped 4 bases, with 13 bases sitting between them. RNA transcripts gave rise to amplified TCR beta CDR3 regions. RT-PCR in the first round (using the HTBI primer set) targeted the TCR CDR3. TCRdb reprocessed the multiplex PCR reads with MiXCR, giving one entry per CDR3 protein. The data contain 500,000 to 650,000 distinct CDR3 sequences, more than 12% of them singletons.

The V gene is TRBV20-1, the J gene TRBJ2-7, with D perhaps assigned TRBD1 or TRBD2 (6 bases each). The sequence was collected from a woman aged 50 to 60 with Graves' ophthalmopathy. The sample consisted of blood. DNA of the CDR3: TGCAGTGCGAAGGAGGGGGGTTACGAGCAGTACTTC. Its translation is CSAKEGGYEQYF.